The 21 T cell receptor beta chains in this list originate from one sample, sequenced in a study of blood T cell repertoires in COVID-19. Profiled with immunoSEQ multiplex PCR; TCRdb holds only in-frame clones, not every one. The sample carries approximately 60,000 clones, roughly 80% recorded once. Sequencing was done on a sample of peripheral blood. The receptor source for this set is a man between 60 and 75 years old with acute or convalescent COVID-19.

On this clone: At one of its ends the junction is not consistent with the germline gene, which may arise from a read error. V gene TRBV11-1 combines with J gene TRBJ2-7; 7 bases align to TRBD1. The CDR3 contains 15 residues. Germline values: CDR1 SGHAT, CDR2 FQDESV (reference sequence). The CDR3 is CASSFLTGTARVKDF. CDR3 nucleotide sequence: TGTGCCAGCAGTTTTTTAACCGGGACAGCTAGAGTGAAGGACTTC.

This rearrangement joins TRBV7-9 to TRBJ1-1; 7 nucleotides agree with TRBD1. The CDR3 runs 13 residues. V gave up 4 bases and J gave up 7 bases; unmatched junction bases: 6. Per germline, CDR1 SEHNR and CDR2 FQNEAQ (reference sequence). The DNA for the CDR3 is TGTGCCAGCAGCTCCAGGGGGAGGAATGAAGCTTTCTTT. It specifies CASSSRGRNEAFF.

The V and J genes are TRBV27 and TRBJ1-1, with D tentatively TRBD1 (5 bases). The CDR3 sequence is 13 residues long. The V end lost 2 bases, the J end lost 11 bases, and 15 bases lay between the germline ends. CDR1 is MNHEY and CDR2 is SMNVEV in the germline V gene (reference sequence). The CDR3 region has the DNA TGTGCCAGCAGTTTAGTGGGAGGTTGGGGCGCTTTCTTT. This codes for CASSLVGGWGAFF.

This chain joins TRBV7-9 and TRBJ2-3, with D possibly matching TRBD2 (6 bases). CDR1 is SEHNR, CDR2 FQNEAQ, per germline (reference sequence). Trimming took off 5 bases at V and 6 bases at J, with 12 bases between the two ends. There are 13 residues in the CDR3. In nucleotides, the CDR3 is TGTGCCAGCAGCCCCACTAGCCCGGATACGCAGTATTTT. Translated: CASSPTSPDTQYF. Based on the CDR3 plus reference TRBV7-9 and TRBJ2-3, the full variable domain is DTGVSQNPRHKITKRGQNVTFRCDPISEHNRLYWYRQTLGQGPEFLTYFQNEAQLEKSRLLSDRFSAERPKGSFSTLEIQRTEQGDSAMYLCASSPTSPDTQYFGPGTRLTVL.

V gene TRBV30 combines with J gene TRBJ2-4; D is ambiguous. This CDR3 has 13 amino acids. V was pared by 7 bases and J by 9 bases, with 19 bases between. Germline loops: CDR1 GTSNPN, CDR2 SVGIG (reference sequence). The CDR3 sequence: CASAPQHPGIQYF. The CDR3 nucleotides read TGTGCCTCGGCACCCCAGCACCCGGGCATTCAGTACTTC.

In DNA form, the CDR3 reads TGCGCCAGCAGCCCAGGACAGGGGGGAGTTGAGACCCAGTACTTC. It encodes CASSPGQGGVETQYF. The chain carries TRBV5-1 and TRBJ2-5, with 10 bases matching TRBD1. The CDR3 spans 15 residues. CDR1 and CDR2 (germline): SGHRS, YFSETQ. Unmatched junction bases numbered 8, after V lost 4 bases and J lost 5 bases.

V is TRBV30 and J is TRBJ1-5; D remains ambiguous. This CDR3 is built from 14 residues. CDR1 GTSNPN and CDR2 SVGIG come from the germline V gene (reference sequence). V gave up 0 bases and J gave up 0 bases, with 6 bases separating them. The CDR3 here is CAWSVTVSNQPQHF. CDR3 sequence (DNA): TGTGCCTGGAGTGTCACAGTTAGCAATCAGCCCCAGCATTTT.

V usage is TRBV3-1 (or the pseudogene TRBV3-2) and J usage is TRBJ2-5; perhaps TRBD2 as D (6 bases). Trimming left V 1 base short and J 4 bases short, with 16 bases between. The CDR3 is 16 amino acids. Per germline, CDR1 LGHDT and CDR2 YNNKEL (reference sequence). The CDR3 region is CASSQGIGGGGETQYF. As DNA, the CDR3 is TGTGCCAGCAGCCAAGGTATTGGGGGAGGAGGAGAGACCCAGTACTTC.

The rearrangement links TRBV11-2 to TRBJ1-4; 11 bases map to TRBD1. The V and J ends lost 4 bases and 6 bases, in that order; junction bases with no gene match: 1. This CDR3 contains 14 residues. CDR1 SGHAT and CDR2 FQNNGV come from the germline V gene. CDR3 protein: CASSWDRGYEKLFF. The DNA of the CDR3 is TGTGCCAGCAGCTGGGACAGGGGGTATGAAAAACTGTTTTTT.

This clone showed up just a few times. The chain recombines TRBV10-3 with TRBJ1-2; tentatively, D is TRBD1 (5 bases). This CDR3 spans 14 amino acids. Trimming left V 3 bases short and J 0 bases short, with 8 bases between. CDR1 and CDR2 (germline): ENHRY, SYGVKD. The CDR3 spells CAISEDRANYGYTF. In DNA, the CDR3 is TGTGCCATCAGTGAAGACAGAGCTAACTATGGCTACACCTTC.

This clone has just a few counts. Written as DNA, the CDR3 is TGTGCCAGCTCACCCGACAGGGCGAACACCGGGGAGCTGTTTTTT. Its translation is CASSPDRANTGELFF. This chain connects TRBV18 to TRBJ2-2; 7 nucleotides align to TRBD1. The CDR3 extends over 15 amino acids. CDR1 KGHSH and CDR2 LQKENI come from the germline V gene. V shed 3 bases and J 0 bases; nucleotides not matched to a gene: 1.

The gene calls are TRBV5-1 and TRBJ2-4, with TRBD1 as a possible D gene (6 bases). The germline V gene has CDR1 SGHRS and CDR2 YFSETQ. Trimming shortened V by 2 bases and J by 2 bases, and 14 bases separated the two germline ends. There are 16 residues in the CDR3. The DNA of the CDR3 is TGCGCCAGCAGCTTACAGGGCGAGGTGACCAAAAACATTCAGTACTTC. It codes for CASSLQGEVTKNIQYF.

This chain uses TRBV6-1 with TRBJ2-1; 7 bases are a match to TRBD2. The trim removed 4 bases at V and 2 bases at J, leaving 14 bases unmatched. The CDR3 runs to 18 residues. CDR1 is MNHNS, CDR2 SASEGT, per germline. In nucleotides, the CDR3 is TGTGCCAGCAGTGGGGGCGGGAGTTCCATTCTCGCCTACAATGAGCAGTTCTTC. This gives the protein CASSGGGSSILAYNEQFF.

CDR3 sequence: CASSLDRVQAGELFF. DNA for the CDR3: TGTGCCAGCAGCCTCGACAGGGTTCAGGCCGGGGAGCTGTTTTTT. This chain connects TRBV6-5 to TRBJ2-2, with 7 bases that match TRBD1. This CDR3 is built from 15 residues. Germline CDR1 MNHEY, CDR2 SVGAGI. V dropped 6 bases and J dropped 6; count of bases not matched to a gene: 10.

The chain is built from TRBV20-1 and TRBJ2-2; unclear D gene. The CDR3 extends over 14 amino acids. Germline CDR1 reads DFQATT; CDR2 reads SNEGSKA (reference sequence). The V end was cut by 3 bases, the J end by 1 base, with 9 bases between. The CDR3 region has the DNA TGCAGTGCTAGTACGCGTGTGAACACCGGGGAGCTGTTTTTT. Amino acids: CSASTRVNTGELFF.

The V and J genes are TRBV30 and TRBJ1-5; the D is unclear. This CDR3 spans 11 amino acids. Trimming left V 2 bases short and J 8 bases short, with 7 bases between. Per germline, CDR1 GTSNPN and CDR2 SVGIG (reference sequence). The CDR3 loop reads CAWSSGEPQHF. The CDR3 nucleotides are TGTGCCTGGAGTAGCGGTGAGCCCCAGCATTTT.

The chain links TRBV7-9 to TRBJ1-1, with 7 bases identical to TRBD1. The CDR3 runs to 13 residues. Germline V gene lookup returns CDR1 SEHNR and CDR2 FQNEAQ (reference sequence). V shed 4 bases, J shed 1 base, and the junction held 0 bases outside the gene matches. The CDR3 nucleotides are TGTGCCAGCAGCTGGGACAGGAACACTGAAGCTTTCTTT. Residues: CASSWDRNTEAFF.

This clone has a handful of counts. The genes are TRBV2 and TRBJ2-1; D perhaps matches TRBD2 (5 bases). CDR3 length: 13 residues. Deletions cut 2 bases from V and 10 bases from J, with 12 bases between. Germline V gives CDR1 SNHLY, CDR2 FYNNEI. The CDR3 DNA reads as TGTGCCAGCAGTGAAAACAGCCCGGGGGAGCAGTTCTTC. It specifies CASSENSPGEQFF. Using reference TRBV2 and TRBJ2-1 for the parts outside the CDR3, the full variable domain is EPEVTQTPSHQVTQMGQEVILRCVPISNHLYFYWYRQILGQKVEFLVSFYNNEISEKSEIFDDQFSVERPDGSNFTLKIRSTKLEDSAMYFCASSENSPGEQFFGPGTRLTVL.

The chain couples TRBV5-6 to TRBJ2-4; the match to TRBD2 covers 13 bases. This CDR3 is 17 amino acids long. Germline V gene sequence: CDR1 SGHDT, CDR2 YYEEEE. The J segment lost 3 bases and the V segment lost 3 bases, leaving 6 bases of the junction unmatched. This CDR3 is CASSYRTSGRVKNIQYF. For the CDR3, the DNA is TGTGCCAGCAGCTACCGCACTAGCGGGAGGGTCAAAAACATTCAGTACTTC. Filled out from reference TRBV5-6 and TRBJ2-4, the complete variable domain reads DAGVTQSPTHLIKTRGQQVTLRCSPKSGHDTVSWYQQALGQGPQFIFQYYEEEERQRGNFPDRFSGHQFPNYSSELNVNALLLGDSALYLCASSYRTSGRVKNIQYFGAGTRLSVL.

CDR3 region: CASSLLAGSSYNEQFF. The CDR3 DNA reads as TGTGCCAGCAGTTTACTAGCGGGGAGCTCCTACAATGAGCAGTTCTTC. The chain employs TRBV27 and TRBJ2-1, with 9 bases aligning to TRBD2. In germline, CDR1 is MNHEY, CDR2 SMNVEV (reference sequence). CDR3 size: 16 residues. Trimming cost V 2 bases and J 0 bases; bases outside gene matches: 2.

This chain uses TRBV9 with TRBJ2-3; 7 bases align to TRBD2. This CDR3 has 15 amino acids. Germline V gene sequence: CDR1 SGDLS, CDR2 YYNGEE. V lost 8 bases and J lost 3; bases outside the gene matches: 12. The chain's CDR3 is CASPPFAGETDTQYF. DNA of the CDR3: TGTGCCAGTCCTCCTTTTGCGGGAGAAACAGATACGCAGTATTTT.